A single sample gave rise to the 5 T cell receptor beta chains below, sequenced in a study of T cell changes during pregnancy in multiple sclerosis. Here immunoSEQ multiplex PCR was the method, and the copy in TCRdb shows in-frame clones only, minus some. The repertoire holds around 100,000 clones, 92% seen once, with 1.5% to 1.9% in the top ten. The source material was peripheral blood, sampled in the third trimester of pregnancy. These TCRs come from a female donor with multiple sclerosis, enrolled in a pregnancy study.

The chain employs TRBV19 and TRBJ2-2; tentative D call: TRBD2 (7 bases). The CDR3 spans 14 residues. Trimming pared 6 bases from V and 6 bases from J, leaving 14 bases between. Germline V gene lookup returns CDR1 LNHDA and CDR2 SQIVND (reference sequence). CDR3 sequence reads: CASRGRGGAGELFF. The DNA for the CDR3 is TGTGCCAGTAGAGGGAGGGGGGGTGCCGGGGAGCTGTTTTTT.

V gene TRBV27 combines with J gene TRBJ2-7, with 8 bases matching TRBD2. The CDR3 spans 14 residues. CDR1 MNHEY and CDR2 SMNVEV come from the germline V gene (reference sequence). Trimming removed 10 bases from V and 5 bases from J; junction bases left unmatched: 13. The CDR3 region has the DNA TGTGCCATCCCCGGGGGGGGGCTTAGTGACGAGCAGTACTTC. This encodes CAIPGGGLSDEQYF.

The rearrangement uses TRBV5-1 and TRBJ1-1; a weak D match, TRBD1 (5 bases). Trimming removed 5 bases from V and 0 bases from J, with 14 bases in between. Per germline, CDR1 SGHRS and CDR2 YFSETQ. The CDR3 loop spans 15 amino acids. DNA for the CDR3: TGCGCCAGCAGATACGGCAGGGACTTGAACACTGAAGCTTTCTTT. The encoded protein is CASRYGRDLNTEAFF.

V and J are TRBV4-1 and TRBJ1-1; D is undetermined. Trimming stripped 0 bases from V and 9 bases from J, with 17 bases between. The CDR3 runs to 15 residues. Germline V gene sequence: CDR1 MGHRA, CDR2 YSYEKL. The CDR3 loop is CASSQDPAFPGKAFF. The CDR3 nucleotides are TGCGCCAGCAGCCAAGATCCCGCATTTCCCGGGAAAGCTTTCTTT.

The rearrangement joins TRBV28 to TRBJ1-1; 7 nucleotides agree with TRBD1. J was trimmed by 5 bases and V by 6 bases; bases with no gene match: 15. The CDR3 is 16 amino acids. Germline CDR1 MDHEN, CDR2 SYDVKM. CDR3 nucleotide sequence: TGTGCCAGCAGGCAAACAGGGGAAGGGTCGGCGACTGAAGCTTTCTTT. As protein: CASRQTGEGSATEAFF.